Shown below are 18 T cell receptor beta chains from a single sample sequenced in a study of T cell responses to AZD1222 COVID-19 vaccine. Profiling relied on immunoSEQ multiplex PCR, and the TCRdb table lists in-frame clones only, not all of them. The data include about 140,000 clones; the top ten clones carry about 2.2%. The sample taken for sequencing was peripheral blood. These receptors came from an adult in good health.

The chain has TRBV27 and TRBJ2-7; D uncertain. V shed 6 bases and J shed 1 base, with 7 bases lying between them. Germline CDR1 and CDR2: MNHEY and SMNVEV (reference sequence). This CDR3 has 12 residues. CDR3 in amino acids: CASSQNSYEQYF. The CDR3 coding sequence is TGTGCCAGCAGCCAGAATTCCTACGAGCAGTACTTC.

This rearrangement joins TRBV10-3 to TRBJ1-2, with D perhaps TRBD1 (5 bases). Trimming stripped 2 bases from V and 8 bases from J, with 15 bases between. This CDR3 has 14 residues. Germline lookup yields CDR1 ENHRY and CDR2 SYGVKD. As DNA, the CDR3 is TGTGCCATCAGTGAGGAGGGGCTCCGCGGCGGCTACACCTTC. Its translation is CAISEEGLRGGYTF.

V and J are TRBV18 and TRBJ2-7; 9 bases are shared with TRBD1. The CDR3 is 15 amino acids. Germline-derived CDR1 and CDR2 are KGHSH and LQKENI. After removal of 6 bases from V and 2 bases from J, the junction contained 8 bases not matched to a gene. CDR3 sequence: CASSQGQGLPYEQYF. In DNA form, the CDR3 reads TGTGCCAGCTCTCAGGGACAGGGCCTTCCCTACGAGCAGTACTTC.

The chain links TRBV6-1 to TRBJ1-3, with D possibly TRBD1 on 6 matching bases. Trimming removed 7 bases from V and 0 bases from J, with 16 bases in between. CDR1 MNHNS and CDR2 SASEGT come from the germline V gene. This CDR3 region has 16 residues. CDR3 nucleotide sequence: TGTGCCAGCATTGAGGGGGGGATTAGCTCTGGAAACACCATATATTTT. It translates to CASIEGGISSGNTIYF.

The chain carries TRBV28 and TRBJ1-2, with TRBD1 matching over 8 bases. This CDR3 is built from 14 residues. The trim removed 6 bases at V and 2 bases at J, leaving 5 bases unmatched. CDR1 and CDR2 from the germline V gene are MDHEN and SYDVKM. The CDR3 DNA reads as TGTGCCAGCAGGCTGGGACAGGCAAACTATGGCTACACCTTC. Protein: CASRLGQANYGYTF.

The chain uses TRBV28 and TRBJ1-5; 9 bases line up with TRBD1. J lost 6 bases, V lost 6 bases, and 9 bases had no gene match. The CDR3 is made up of 15 amino acids. Germline values: CDR1 MDHEN, CDR2 SYDVKM. CDR3: CASSLQGAGRQPQHF. The CDR3 DNA reads TGTGCCAGCAGCTTACAGGGGGCAGGGCGTCAGCCCCAGCATTTT.

V is TRBV3-1 (or the pseudogene TRBV3-2) and J is TRBJ2-7; D gene ambiguous. The V gene lost 3 bases and the J gene lost 1 base, with 16 bases spanning the gap. There are 16 residues in the CDR3. Germline V gene lookup returns CDR1 LGHDT and CDR2 YNNKEL (reference sequence). CDR3 DNA: TGTGCCAGCAGCCATCTCCCCGGGTCCCCTTCCTACGAGCAGTACTTC. Encoded protein: CASSHLPGSPSYEQYF.

This chain uses TRBV4-1 with TRBJ1-4, with 8 bases lining up with TRBD1. The CDR3 spans 17 residues. The V and J ends lost 2 bases and 7 bases, in that order; junction bases with no gene match: 12. Germline V gene lookup returns CDR1 MGHRA and CDR2 YSYEKL. The CDR3 region is CASSQTNTGGVAEKLFF. The CDR3 DNA sequence: TGCGCCAGCAGCCAAACCAATACAGGGGGTGTGGCTGAAAAACTGTTTTTT.

The chain employs TRBV6-5 and TRBJ1-2; D might be TRBD1 (6 bases). V dropped 4 bases and J dropped 8 bases, with 14 bases sitting between them. This CDR3 is 13 amino acids long. The germline V gene encodes CDR1 MNHEY and CDR2 SVGAGI. CDR3 coding DNA: TGTGCCAGCAGTTGGGTCACAGGGTACGGCTACACCTTC. This codes for CASSWVTGYGYTF.

This chain links TRBV5-4 with TRBJ1-3, with D possibly being TRBD1 (6 bases). The ends were cut back, 2 bases at V and 2 bases at J, with 8 bases in the middle. This CDR3 has 14 residues. Per the germline V gene, CDR1 is SGHNT and CDR2 is YYREEE (reference sequence). For the CDR3, the DNA is TGTGCCAGCAGCTTTTCAGGGGCTGGAAACACCATATATTTT. Protein sequence: CASSFSGAGNTIYF. The full variable domain, with the rest looked up from reference TRBV5-4 and TRBJ1-3, is ETGVTQSPTHLIKTRGQQVTLRCSSQSGHNTVSWYQQALGQGPQFIFQYYREEENGRGNFPPRFSGLQFPNYSSELNVNALELDDSALYLCASSFSGAGNTIYFGEGSWLTVV.

The chain carries TRBV2 and TRBJ1-3; TRBD1 matches 12 bases. V trimming: 4 bases; J trimming: 8 bases; junction bases outside the gene matches: 6. CDR3 length: 15 amino acids. Germline assignment: CDR1 SNHLY and CDR2 FYNNEI. CDR3 amino acids: CASSGGTGGIDTIYF. In DNA, the CDR3 is TGTGCCAGCAGTGGGGGGACAGGGGGCATCGACACCATATATTTT.

The chain couples TRBV6-5 to TRBJ2-7, with unresolved D. V lost 2 bases and J lost 6, with 8 bases in between. CDR3 size: 12 residues. Germline V gene lookup returns CDR1 MNHEY and CDR2 SVGAGI. This CDR3 is CASSYKGFEQYF. The CDR3 DNA reads as TGTGCCAGCAGTTACAAGGGATTCGAGCAGTACTTC.

J is TRBJ2-1 and V is TRBV10-3; 9 positions agree with TRBD1. Germline V gene lookup returns CDR1 ENHRY and CDR2 SYGVKD. This CDR3 is built from 15 residues. J gave up 7 bases and V 6 bases, and 10 bases lay outside the gene matches. CDR3 protein: CAISRTGATANEQFF. CDR3 in DNA: TGTGCCATCAGCCGGACAGGGGCCACTGCTAATGAGCAGTTCTTC.

The CDR3 sequence is CASSRRQGTNEKLFF. The CDR3 coding sequence is TGTGCCAGTAGTAGGCGACAGGGAACTAATGAAAAACTGTTTTTT. This chain uses TRBV19 with TRBJ1-4, with 7 bases fitting TRBD1. Trimming cost V 4 bases and J 1 base; bases outside gene matches: 3. Looked up from germline, CDR1 is LNHDA and CDR2 is SQIVND (reference sequence). CDR3 length: 15 residues. Supplemented by reference TRBV19 and TRBJ1-4, the full variable domain reads DGGITQSPKYLFRKEGQNVTLSCEQNLNHDAMYWYRQDPGQGLRLIYYSQIVNDFQKGDIAEGYSVSREKKESFPLTVTSAQKNPTAFYLCASSRRQGTNEKLFFGSGTQLSVL.

This rearrangement joins TRBV5-1 to TRBJ2-5; no reliable D call. The germline V gene encodes CDR1 SGHRS and CDR2 YFSETQ. This CDR3 is built from 13 residues. V lost 2 bases and J 5 bases, leaving 10 bases between the germline ends. The chain's CDR3 is CASSLRVPETQYF. The CDR3 nucleotides read TGCGCCAGCAGCTTAAGGGTCCCGGAGACCCAGTACTTC.

The chain couples TRBV2 to TRBJ1-2, with D hard to call. V was cut by 4 bases and J by 6 bases, with 12 bases left in between. The CDR3 is 13 amino acids. Germline loops: CDR1 SNHLY, CDR2 FYNNEI. The CDR3 DNA reads as TGTGCCAGCAGTGTTCGAGCTGGTCATGGCTACACCTTC. Its translation: CASSVRAGHGYTF.

The V gene is TRBV11-3, the J gene TRBJ1-4; a weak D match, TRBD1 (5 bases). The V and J ends lost 5 bases and 2 bases respectively, with 15 bases between them. The CDR3 is made up of 16 amino acids. The germline gives CDR1 SGHNT, CDR2 YENEEA. Here the CDR3 reads CASSPRDGNTNEKLFF. In DNA form, the CDR3 reads TGTGCCAGCAGCCCCCGGGACGGTAATACTAATGAAAAACTGTTTTTT.

The chain joins TRBV6-5 to TRBJ2-1; 9 bases map to TRBD1. Germline CDR1 reads MNHEY; CDR2 reads SVGAGI. CDR3 length: 15 amino acids. Trimming cost V 6 bases and J 7 bases; bases outside gene matches: 10. CDR3 in amino acids: CASRSGTGNRNEQFF. The CDR3 DNA sequence: TGTGCCAGCAGGTCCGGGACAGGGAATAGGAATGAGCAGTTCTTC.